This is a list of T cell receptor beta chains from one sample in a study of PD-1 blockade in classical Hodgkin lymphoma. Using immunoSEQ multiplex PCR, the repertoire was profiled, and TCRdb retains in-frame clones only, with some absent. Here the sample spans roughly 100,000 clones, about 92% being singletons. Sample: peripheral blood mononuclear cells (PBMCs), taken before the fourth cycle of nivolumab. All receptors come from a human donor with classical Hodgkin lymphoma. CDR3s include the opening cysteine and the closing phenylalanine or tryptophan. D genes are given only for firm matches. Only part of the rows carry a size: once, few, many, or a class if the clone is expanded.

j_call clone_size d_call cdr3_length v_call cdr3_nt cdr3_aa
TRBJ1-5 . . 14 TRBV19 TGTGCCAGTAGTATTGGGCGAGTAGATCAGCCCCAGCATTTT CASSIGRVDQPQHF
TRBJ1-2 . . 14 TRBV5-4 TGTGCCAGCAGCTTGCAGTGGCGGGGCTATGGCTACACCTTC CASSLQWRGYGYTF
TRBJ2-2 . . 17 TRBV14 TGTGCCAGCAGCCAAGAGAATCGGGGAGTACATGCCGGGGAGCTGTTTTTT CASSQENRGVHAGELFF
TRBJ1-2 once TRBD1 15 TRBV7-2 TGTGCCAGCAGCATAATGCCCGGACAGGGGTCCGGCTACACCTTC CASSIMPGQGSGYTF
TRBJ2-7 . . 11 TRBV2 TGTGCCAGCGAGGCCCACTACGAGCAGTACTTC CASEAHYEQYF
TRBJ2-7 . . 13 TRBV28 TGTGCCAGCAGTTTACTACAGGGTTACGAGCAGTACTTC CASSLLQGYEQYF
TRBJ1-2 . . 12 TRBV28 TGTGCCAGCAGTTTGTCCAACTATGGCTACACCTTC CASSLSNYGYTF
TRBJ2-2 . TRBD2 15 TRBV11-2 TGTGCCAGCAGCTCGACTAGCGGACGGACCGGGGAGCTGTTTTTT CASSSTSGRTGELFF
TRBJ2-7 . TRBD2 14 TRBV28 TGTGCCAGCAGTTTACCCACTAGCGGGAGAGTGCAGTACTTC CASSLPTSGRVQYF
TRBJ1-1 . . 13 TRBV5-1 TGCGCCAGCAGCTTGACAGCGAACACTGAAGCTTTCTTT CASSLTANTEAFF
TRBJ2-6 . . 16 TRBV11-1 TGTGCCAGCAGCCCGAATCCCTCCTCTGGGGCCAACGTCCTGACTTTC CASSPNPSSGANVLTF
TRBJ2-4 . . 13 TRBV10-3 TGTGCCATCAGGATCGGGACTCAAAACATTCAGTACTTC CAIRIGTQNIQYF
TRBJ2-3 . . 13 TRBV9 TGTGCCAGCAGCGGAGACCCCACAGATACGCAGTATTTT CASSGDPTDTQYF
TRBJ1-3 . . 17 TRBV6-1 TGTGCCAGCAGTGAAGGGGTCAGGGGCCTCTCTGGAAACACCATATATTTT CASSEGVRGLSGNTIYF
TRBJ1-4 . TRBD1 15 TRBV19 TGTGCCAGTACCATAACGGGGACAGGGGTTGGAAAACTGTTTTTT CASTITGTGVGKLFF
TRBJ2-5 . . 13 TRBV5-1 TGCGCCAGCAGCTTGGTGTCCTCGGAGACCCAGTACTTC CASSLVSSETQYF
TRBJ2-1 . . 13 TRBV27 TGTGCCAGCAGTTTGTCAATTTCACATGAGCAGTTCTTC CASSLSISHEQFF
TRBJ2-1 . TRBD1 14 TRBV27 TGTGCCAGCAGTTTCCAGGGGGCCTACAATGAGCAGTTCTTC CASSFQGAYNEQFF
TRBJ1-5 . . 15 TRBV4-1 TGCGCCAGCAGCCAAGGTGTGGTGGGTATTCAGCCCCAGCATTTT CASSQGVVGIQPQHF
TRBJ2-3 . . 17 TRBV7-9 TGTGCCAGCAGCTTACTGGGGAGTGATGCGTTGGCAGATACGCAGTATTTT CASSLLGSDALADTQYF
TRBJ2-2 . . 14 TRBV30 TGTGCCTGGAGTCGAGGACACAGAACCGGGGAGCTGTTTTTT CAWSRGHRTGELFF
TRBJ2-1 . TRBD1 11 TRBV10-2 TGCGCCAGCACCTACGGACAGGGTACGTTCTTC CASTYGQGTFF
TRBJ1-4 . TRBD1 14 TRBV6-5 TGTGCCAGCAGTTCCCAGGGGGCAGGTGAAAAACTGTTTTTT CASSSQGAGEKLFF